This T cell receptor (beta chain) comes out of a study of blood T cell repertoires in COVID-19. Profiled with immunoSEQ multiplex PCR; TCRdb holds only in-frame clones, not every one. Of some 90,000 clones listed, over 70% were seen once; the top ten hold around 4.5%. The receptor was derived from a man aged 60 to 69 with acute or convalescent COVID-19. Sequences were obtained from peripheral blood.

DNA for the CDR3: TGTGCCAGCAGCCAAGCTGCAGGGGGTGGCACTGAAGCTTTCTTT. This translates into CASSQAAGGGTEAFF. The chain employs TRBV3-1 (or the pseudogene TRBV3-2) and TRBJ1-1; 7 nucleotides align to TRBD1. The CDR3 is made up of 15 amino acids. J was trimmed by 4 bases and V by 1 base; bases with no gene match: 6. The germline V gene has CDR1 LGHDT and CDR2 YNNKEL (reference sequence).